Listed below are T cell receptor beta chains from one sample, sequenced in a study of blood T cell repertoires in COVID-19. Repertoires were generated with immunoSEQ multiplex PCR, while TCRdb's copy carries only in-frame clones and drops some. The sample includes 300,000 to 400,000 clones, roughly 85% of them seen just once. Sequenced: PBMCs or T cells enriched from blood (not recorded which). Source of these receptors: a woman aged 40 to 50 with acute COVID-19. Both conserved end residues are part of each CDR3.

V,J,length,CDR3
TRBV2,TRBJ2-7,13,CASSEAWRAEQYF
TRBV6-1,TRBJ1-5,15,CASESGGFSNQPQHF
TRBV19,TRBJ2-3,14,CASRSGLLTDTQYF
TRBV5-5,TRBJ2-1,15,CASSLVGQGANEQFF
TRBV28,TRBJ1-1,13,CASSGDMNTEAFF
TRBV19,TRBJ2-2,16,CATTSIGLAGDGELFF
TRBV5-6,TRBJ2-2,13,CASSWTRSGELFF
TRBV2,TRBJ1-6,15,CASRILLSPTSPLHF
TRBV5-1,TRBJ2-1,16,CASSPPGHRTYNEQFF
TRBV7-9,TRBJ2-3,12,CASSPQEGTQYF
TRBV5-1,TRBJ1-3,17,CASSFSGEGWSGNTIYF
TRBV19,TRBJ2-5,14,CASSVGGGRETQYF
TRBV3-1/TRBV3-2,TRBJ1-2,13,CASSLQGSYGYTF
TRBV19,TRBJ2-4,15,CASRPSAGGRDIQYF
TRBV2,TRBJ2-7,12,CASGQGSYEQYF
TRBV18,TRBJ1-3,16,CASSPTQGYSGNTIYF
TRBV6-5,TRBJ1-1,13,CATLAGAKAEAFF
TRBV2,TRBJ1-2,15,CASSEWWGDNYGYTF
TRBV7-2,TRBJ1-2,12,CASSSRSYGYTF